What follows is one T cell receptor beta chain and its context. The target antigen is unknown. V lost 2 bases to trimming and J lost 2 bases; unmatched junction nucleotides: 2. This CDR3 comprises 16 residues. Germline V gene sequence: CDR1 MNHNS, CDR2 SASEGT. The data were obtained in a study of shared clonotypes between healthy human individuals. Study findings and constraints: Clonotypes which were not shared had lower generation probabilities than clonotypes that all four donors shared. The donor pool, a small one, limited the genetic and exposure-history diversity represented. The sharing of 4.5% to 5.5% of naive CD4 clonotypes was seen across a handful of donors.

In the authors' methods: Junction-only immunoSEQ data arrived without quality scores, meaning filtering differed. Only in-frame clones appear in the TCRdb table, and some are missing; sequencing was by immunoSEQ multiplex PCR. Clone size and the V and J calls come from that table; the DNA yielded D and trimming. The sample gives 2 million to 2.5 million clones, 85% to 95% of which show up once; more than 0.35% is in the top ten. The V call is TRBV6-1, the J call TRBJ2-1; TRBD2 agrees at 11 bases. Sequencing was done on a sample of naive CD4+ T cells from PBMCs. The subset is: CD45RA+ positively selected. This sequence was found in a man younger than 35 in good health. Some clones in this sample may be carry-over from other donors' samples. The CDR3 bases are TGTGCCAGCAGTGAAAGGGGACTAGCGGCCTACAATGAGCAGTTCTTC. Amino acids: CASSERGLAAYNEQFF.